This T cell receptor beta chain was sequenced for a study of cytomegalovirus exposure and HLA in healthy donors. V was clipped by 6 bases and J by 4 bases; unmatched bases: 6. The CDR3 is 15 residues long. Per the germline V gene, CDR1 is MNHEY and CDR2 is SMNVEV (reference sequence). Study observations and caveats: While the bulk of TCR sequences proved rare, some public TCRs turned up in many donors.

Primers included in the PCR were 60 Vbeta and 13 Jbeta primers. Profiling relied on immunoSEQ multiplex PCR, and the TCRdb table lists in-frame clones only, not all of them. The sample carries around 200,000 clones, roughly 84% recorded once. As regards this clone: Antigen: not known.

The sequenced material came from PBMCs. This TCR was sampled from a girl aged 2-15 years in good health and CMV-seropositive. This chain links TRBV27 with TRBJ2-7; 13 bases are a match to TRBD2. CDR3 sequence reads: CASSTGLAGTYEQYF. CDR3 sequence (DNA): TGTGCCAGCAGCACGGGACTAGCGGGAACGTACGAGCAGTACTTC.